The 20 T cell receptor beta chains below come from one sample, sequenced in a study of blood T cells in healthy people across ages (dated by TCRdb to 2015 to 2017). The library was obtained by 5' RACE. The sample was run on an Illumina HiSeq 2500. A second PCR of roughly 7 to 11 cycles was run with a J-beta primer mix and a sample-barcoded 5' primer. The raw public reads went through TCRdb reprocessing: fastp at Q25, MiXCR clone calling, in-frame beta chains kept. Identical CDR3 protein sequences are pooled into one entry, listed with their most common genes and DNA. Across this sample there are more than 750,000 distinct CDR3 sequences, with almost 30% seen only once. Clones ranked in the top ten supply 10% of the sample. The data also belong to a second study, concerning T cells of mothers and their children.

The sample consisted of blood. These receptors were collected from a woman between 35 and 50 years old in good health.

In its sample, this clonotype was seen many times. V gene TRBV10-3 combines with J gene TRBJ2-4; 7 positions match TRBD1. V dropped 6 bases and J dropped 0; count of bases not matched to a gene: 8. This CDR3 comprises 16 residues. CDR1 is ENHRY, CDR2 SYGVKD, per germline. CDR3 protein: CAISEGAVLAKNIQYF. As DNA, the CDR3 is TGTGCCATCAGCGAGGGGGCAGTCCTAGCCAAAAACATTCAGTACTTC.

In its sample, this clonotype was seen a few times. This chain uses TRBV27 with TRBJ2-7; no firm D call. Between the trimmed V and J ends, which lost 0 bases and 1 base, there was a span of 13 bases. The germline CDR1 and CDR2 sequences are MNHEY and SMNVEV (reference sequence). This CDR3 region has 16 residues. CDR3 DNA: TGTGCCAGCAGTTTATCGTTGAAGGGTATATCCTACGAGCAGTACTTC. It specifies CASSLSLKGISYEQYF.

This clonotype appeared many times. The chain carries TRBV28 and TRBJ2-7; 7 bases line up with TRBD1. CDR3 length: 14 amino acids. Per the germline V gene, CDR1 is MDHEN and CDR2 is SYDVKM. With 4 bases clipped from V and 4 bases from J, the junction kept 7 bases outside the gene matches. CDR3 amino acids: CASSSPGQLYEQYF. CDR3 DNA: TGTGCCAGCAGTTCGCCGGGACAGTTATACGAGCAGTACTTC. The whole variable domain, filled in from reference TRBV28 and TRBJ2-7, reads DVKVTQSSRYLVKRTGEKVFLECVQDMDHENMFWYRQDPGLGLRLIYFSYDVKMKEKGDIPEGYSVSREKKERFSLILESASTNQTSMYLCASSSPGQLYEQYFGPGTRLTVT.

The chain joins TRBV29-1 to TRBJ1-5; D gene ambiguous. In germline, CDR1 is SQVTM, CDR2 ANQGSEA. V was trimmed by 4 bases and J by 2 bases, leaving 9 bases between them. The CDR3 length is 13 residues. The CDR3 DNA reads TGCAGCGTTGTGGTCCAGGGCAATCAGCCCCAGCATTTT. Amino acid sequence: CSVVVQGNQPQHF.

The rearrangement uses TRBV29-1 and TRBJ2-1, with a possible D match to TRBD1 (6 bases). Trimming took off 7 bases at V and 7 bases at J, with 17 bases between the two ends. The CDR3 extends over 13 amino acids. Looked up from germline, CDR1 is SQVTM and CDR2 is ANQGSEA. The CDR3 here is CSARQGNRNEQFF. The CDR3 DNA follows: TGCAGCGCGAGGCAGGGGAATAGGAATGAGCAGTTCTTC.

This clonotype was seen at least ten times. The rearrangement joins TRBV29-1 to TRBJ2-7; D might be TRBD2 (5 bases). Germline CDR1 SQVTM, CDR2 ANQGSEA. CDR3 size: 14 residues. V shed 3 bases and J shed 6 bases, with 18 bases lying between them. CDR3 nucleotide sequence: TGCAGCGTTGACATGGGTCTACGTGGAGGCGAGCAGTACTTC. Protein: CSVDMGLRGGEQYF.

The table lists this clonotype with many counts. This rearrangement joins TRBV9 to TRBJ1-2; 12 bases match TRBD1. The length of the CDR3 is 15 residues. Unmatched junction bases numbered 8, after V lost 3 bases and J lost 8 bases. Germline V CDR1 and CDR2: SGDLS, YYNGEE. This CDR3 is CASSAGTGGVYGYTF. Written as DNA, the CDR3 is TGTGCCAGCAGCGCCGGGACAGGGGGCGTCTACGGCTACACCTTC.

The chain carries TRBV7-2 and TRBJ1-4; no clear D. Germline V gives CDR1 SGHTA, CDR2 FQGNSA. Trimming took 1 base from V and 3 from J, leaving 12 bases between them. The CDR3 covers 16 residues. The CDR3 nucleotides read TGTGCCAGCAGCTTAGACTGGACGGCTTCTAATGAAAAACTGTTTTTT. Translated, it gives CASSLDWTASNEKLFF.

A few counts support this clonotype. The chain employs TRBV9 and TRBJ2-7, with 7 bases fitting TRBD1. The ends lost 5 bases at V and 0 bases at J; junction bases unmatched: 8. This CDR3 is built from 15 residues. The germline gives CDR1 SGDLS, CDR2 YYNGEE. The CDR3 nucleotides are TGTGCCAGCAGTGAAGGGGACAGACACTCCTACGAGCAGTACTTC. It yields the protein CASSEGDRHSYEQYF.

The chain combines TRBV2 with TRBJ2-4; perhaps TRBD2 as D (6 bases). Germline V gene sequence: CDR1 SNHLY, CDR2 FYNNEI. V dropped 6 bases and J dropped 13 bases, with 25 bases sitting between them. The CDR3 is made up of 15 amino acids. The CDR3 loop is CASSPRDANTREQYF. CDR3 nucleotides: TGTGCCAGCAGCCCCCGGGACGCCAATACACGGGAGCAGTACTTC.

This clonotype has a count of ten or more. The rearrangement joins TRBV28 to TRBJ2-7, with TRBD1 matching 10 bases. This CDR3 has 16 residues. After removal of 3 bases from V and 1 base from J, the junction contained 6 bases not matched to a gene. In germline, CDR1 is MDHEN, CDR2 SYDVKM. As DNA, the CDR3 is TGTGCCAGCAGTTTTGCCGGGACAGGGGTATCCTACGAGCAGTACTTC. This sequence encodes CASSFAGTGVSYEQYF.

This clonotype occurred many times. Here the CDR3 DNA reads TGTGCCAGCAGCTTAGGTGGGTCCTTCTACGAGCAGTACTTC. Protein sequence: CASSLGGSFYEQYF. The J gene is TRBJ2-7, the V gene TRBV7-9; D gene uncertain. The CDR3 contains 14 residues. V shed 1 base and J shed 3 bases, with 10 bases lying between them. In germline, CDR1 is SEHNR, CDR2 FQNEAQ (reference sequence).

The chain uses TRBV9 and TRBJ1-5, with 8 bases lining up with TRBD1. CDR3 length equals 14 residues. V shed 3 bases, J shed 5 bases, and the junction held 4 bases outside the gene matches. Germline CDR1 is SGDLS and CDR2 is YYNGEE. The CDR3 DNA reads TGTGCCAGCAGCGACTCAGGGGGCGATCAGCCCCAGCATTTT. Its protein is CASSDSGGDQPQHF.

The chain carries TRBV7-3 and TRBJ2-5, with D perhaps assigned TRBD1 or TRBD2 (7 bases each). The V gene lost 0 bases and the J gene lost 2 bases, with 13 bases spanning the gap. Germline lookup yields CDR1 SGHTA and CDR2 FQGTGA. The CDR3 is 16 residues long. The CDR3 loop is CASSLTQGGGQETQYF. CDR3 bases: TGTGCCAGCAGCTTAACCCAGGGGGGGGGACAAGAGACCCAGTACTTC.

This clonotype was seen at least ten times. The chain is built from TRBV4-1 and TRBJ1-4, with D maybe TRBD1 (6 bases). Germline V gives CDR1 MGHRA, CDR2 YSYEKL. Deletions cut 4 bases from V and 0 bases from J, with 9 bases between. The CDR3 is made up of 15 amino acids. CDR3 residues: CASSPDSSTNEKLFF. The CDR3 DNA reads TGCGCCAGCAGCCCGGACAGTTCAACTAATGAAAAACTGTTTTTT.

In DNA form, the CDR3 reads TGTGCCAGCAGCTTCGGACAGGGGGCCGGCAATCAGCCCCAGCATTTT. It specifies CASSFGQGAGNQPQHF. The V call is TRBV7-2, the J call TRBJ1-5, with TRBD1 matching 11 bases. CDR1 is SGHTA and CDR2 is FQGNSA in the germline V gene. The CDR3 spans 16 residues. The V segment lost 3 bases and the J segment 2 bases; nucleotides outside the gene matches: 3.

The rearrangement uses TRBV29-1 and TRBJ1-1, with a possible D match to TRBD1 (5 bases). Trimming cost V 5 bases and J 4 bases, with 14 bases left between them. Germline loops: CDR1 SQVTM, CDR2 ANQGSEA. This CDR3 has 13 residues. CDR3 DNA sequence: TGCAGCGTTTCGGACGGGGGAGGCACTGAAGCTTTCTTT. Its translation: CSVSDGGGTEAFF.

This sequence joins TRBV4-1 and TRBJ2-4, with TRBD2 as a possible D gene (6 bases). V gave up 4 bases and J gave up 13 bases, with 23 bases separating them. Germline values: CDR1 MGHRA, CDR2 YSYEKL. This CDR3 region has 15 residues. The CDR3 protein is CASSPKRDSYNEQYF. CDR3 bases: TGCGCCAGCAGCCCGAAGAGGGACTCCTACAATGAGCAGTACTTC.

CDR3 DNA sequence: TGTGCCTGGAGTACCGGGACAGGTCACAATGAGCAGTTCTTC. Encoded protein: CAWSTGTGHNEQFF. J is TRBJ2-1 and V is TRBV30; 8 positions agree with TRBD1. CDR3 length equals 14 residues. The germline gives CDR1 GTSNPN, CDR2 SVGIG (reference sequence). V gave up 2 bases and J gave up 5 bases; unmatched junction bases: 5.

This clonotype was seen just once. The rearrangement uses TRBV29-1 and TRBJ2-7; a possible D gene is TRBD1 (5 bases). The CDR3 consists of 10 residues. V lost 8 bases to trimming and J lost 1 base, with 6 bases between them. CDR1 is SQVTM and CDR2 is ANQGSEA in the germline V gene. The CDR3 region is CSNRSYEQYF. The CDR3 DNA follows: TGCAGCAACAGGTCCTACGAGCAGTACTTC.